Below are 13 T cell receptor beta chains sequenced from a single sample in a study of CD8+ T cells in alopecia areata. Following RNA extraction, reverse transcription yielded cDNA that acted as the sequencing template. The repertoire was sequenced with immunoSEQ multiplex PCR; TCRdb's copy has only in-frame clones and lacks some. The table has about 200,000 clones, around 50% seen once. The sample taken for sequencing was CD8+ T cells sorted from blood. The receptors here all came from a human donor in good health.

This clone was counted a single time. In DNA form, the CDR3 reads TGCAGCGTTGAATTCACCGGGGAGCTGTTTTTT. Encoded protein: CSVEFTGELFF. The gene calls are TRBV29-1 and TRBJ2-2, with no clear D. The CDR3 sequence is 11 residues long. Looked up from germline, CDR1 is SQVTM and CDR2 is ANQGSEA. V lost 2 bases, J lost 4 bases, and 2 bases lay in between.

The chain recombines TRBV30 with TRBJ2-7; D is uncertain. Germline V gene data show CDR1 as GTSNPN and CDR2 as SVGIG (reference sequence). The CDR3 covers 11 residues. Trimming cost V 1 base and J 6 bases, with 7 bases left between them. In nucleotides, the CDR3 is TGTGCCTGGAGTGCGGCCGCCGAGCAGTACTTC. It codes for CAWSAAAEQYF.

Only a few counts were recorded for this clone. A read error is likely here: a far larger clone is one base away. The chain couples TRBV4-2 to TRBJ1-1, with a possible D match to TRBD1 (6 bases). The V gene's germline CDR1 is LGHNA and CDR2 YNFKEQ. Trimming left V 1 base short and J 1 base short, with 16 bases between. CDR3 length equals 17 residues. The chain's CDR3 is CASSQVGNVDRNTEAFF. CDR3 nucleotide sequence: TGTGCCAGCAGCCAAGTGGGGAATGTGGACAGGAACACTGAAGCTTTCTTT.

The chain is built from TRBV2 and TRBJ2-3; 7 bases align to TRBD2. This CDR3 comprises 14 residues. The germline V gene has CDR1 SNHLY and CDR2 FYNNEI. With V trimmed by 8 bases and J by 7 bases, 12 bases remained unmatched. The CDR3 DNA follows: TGTGCCAGCCTACGCAGTTCTAGCGGAAATACGCAGTATTTT. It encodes CASLRSSSGNTQYF. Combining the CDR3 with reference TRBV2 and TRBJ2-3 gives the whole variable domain EPEVTQTPSHQVTQMGQEVILRCVPISNHLYFYWYRQILGQKVEFLVSFYNNEISEKSEIFDDQFSVERPDGSNFTLKIRSTKLEDSAMYFCASLRSSSGNTQYFGPGTRLTVL.

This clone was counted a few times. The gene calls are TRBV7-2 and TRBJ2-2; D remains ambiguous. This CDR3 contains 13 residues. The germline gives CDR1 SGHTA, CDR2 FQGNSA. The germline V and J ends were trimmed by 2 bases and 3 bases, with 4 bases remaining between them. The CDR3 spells CASSLSYTGELFF. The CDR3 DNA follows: TGTGCCAGCAGCTTATCCTACACCGGGGAGCTGTTTTTT.

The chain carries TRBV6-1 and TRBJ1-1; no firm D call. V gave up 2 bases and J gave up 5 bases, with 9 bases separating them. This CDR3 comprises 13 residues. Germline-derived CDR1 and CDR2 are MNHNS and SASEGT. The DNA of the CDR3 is TGTGCCAGCAGTGAATTAGGGAGGACTGAAGCTTTCTTT. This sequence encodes CASSELGRTEAFF.

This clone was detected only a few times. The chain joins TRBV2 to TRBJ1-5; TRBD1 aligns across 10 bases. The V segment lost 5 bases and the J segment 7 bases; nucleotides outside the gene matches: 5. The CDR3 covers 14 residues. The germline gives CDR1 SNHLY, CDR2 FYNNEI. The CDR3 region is CASSQTGGGQPQHF. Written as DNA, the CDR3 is TGTGCCAGCAGTCAGACAGGGGGCGGACAGCCCCAGCATTTT.

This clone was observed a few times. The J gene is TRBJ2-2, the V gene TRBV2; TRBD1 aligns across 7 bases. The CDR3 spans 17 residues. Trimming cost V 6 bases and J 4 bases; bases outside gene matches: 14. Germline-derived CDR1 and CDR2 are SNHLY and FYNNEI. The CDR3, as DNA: TGTGCCAGCAGCCCGCTCAGGGGGACAGAGTCCACCGGGGAGCTGTTTTTT. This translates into CASSPLRGTESTGELFF.

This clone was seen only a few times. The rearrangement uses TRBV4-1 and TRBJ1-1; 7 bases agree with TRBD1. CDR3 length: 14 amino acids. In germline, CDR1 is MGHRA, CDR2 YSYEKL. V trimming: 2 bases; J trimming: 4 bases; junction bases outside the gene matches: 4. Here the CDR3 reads CASSQTDRFTEAFF. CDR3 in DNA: TGCGCCAGCAGCCAAACGGACAGGTTCACTGAAGCTTTCTTT.

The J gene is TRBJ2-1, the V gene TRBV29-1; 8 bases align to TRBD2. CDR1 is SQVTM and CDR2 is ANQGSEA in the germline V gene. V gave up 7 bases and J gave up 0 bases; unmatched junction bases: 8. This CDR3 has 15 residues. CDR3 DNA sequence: TGCAGCGCCGTCGGGGGGGCGAGCTCCTACAATGAGCAGTTCTTC. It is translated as CSAVGGASSYNEQFF.

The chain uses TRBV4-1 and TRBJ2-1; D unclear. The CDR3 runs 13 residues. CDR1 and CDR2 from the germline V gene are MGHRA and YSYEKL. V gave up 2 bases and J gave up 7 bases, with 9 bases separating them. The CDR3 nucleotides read TGCGCCAGCAGCCAACGTCCCCTGAATGAGCAGTTCTTC. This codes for CASSQRPLNEQFF.

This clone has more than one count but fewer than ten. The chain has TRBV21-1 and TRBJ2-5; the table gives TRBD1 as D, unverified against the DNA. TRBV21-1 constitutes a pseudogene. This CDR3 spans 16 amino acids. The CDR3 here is CASSTRTGGGGETQYF. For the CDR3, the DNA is TGTGCCAGCAGCACGCGGACAGGGGGTGGAGGCGAGACCCAGTACTTC.

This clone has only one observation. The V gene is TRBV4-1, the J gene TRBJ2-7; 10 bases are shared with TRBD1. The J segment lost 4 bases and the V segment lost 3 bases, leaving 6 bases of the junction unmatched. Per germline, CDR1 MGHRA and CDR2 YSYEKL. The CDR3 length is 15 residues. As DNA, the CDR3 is TGCGCCAGCAGCCAGATGGGACAGGGGAAGTACGAGCAGTACTTC. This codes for CASSQMGQGKYEQYF.